This is a list of T cell receptor beta chains from one sample in a study of cytomegalovirus exposure and HLA in healthy donors. The table came from immunoSEQ multiplex PCR; TCRdb's copy has only in-frame clones and leaves some out. The sample yields 100,000 to 120,000 clones, about 80% seen once. Sequencing used PBMCs. The receptors shown here come from a man in his thirties or forties in good health and CMV-seropositive. CDR3s include the opening cysteine and the closing phenylalanine or tryptophan. The order of the fields is CDR3 DNA, CDR3 protein, clone size, V gene, J gene, D gene. The D gene is left open where the match is weak. Only some rows state a clone size, as once, few, many or a class for expanded clones.

CDR3 DNA: TGTGCCACCAGCAGAGAATATAGCTCCTACGAGCAGTACTTC
CDR3 protein: CATSREYSSYEQYF
clone size: .
V gene: TRBV15
J gene: TRBJ2-7
D gene: .

CDR3 DNA: TGCGCCAGCAGCCAAGATTACTCGGGGGACCCCTACGAGCAGTACTTC
CDR3 protein: CASSQDYSGDPYEQYF
clone size: .
V gene: TRBV4-3
J gene: TRBJ2-7
D gene: .

CDR3 DNA: TGTGCCAGCAGTCCCGGCCGGGGGGTCGAGCAGTACTTC
CDR3 protein: CASSPGRGVEQYF
clone size: once
V gene: TRBV27
J gene: TRBJ2-7
D gene: TRBD2

CDR3 DNA: TGTGCCACCAGCAGAGAAGGGGCGGGGGGCTCCTACGAGCAGTACTTC
CDR3 protein: CATSREGAGGSYEQYF
clone size: .
V gene: TRBV15
J gene: TRBJ2-7
D gene: TRBD2

CDR3 DNA: TGTGCCTGTGGGCTAGCAGCCACCGGGGAGCTGTTTTTT
CDR3 protein: CACGLAATGELFF
clone size: once
V gene: TRBV30
J gene: TRBJ2-2
D gene: .

CDR3 DNA: TGTGCCAGCAGCCAAGCGGGATCTTCTAGCGGGGGACTCTACGAGCAGTACTTC
CDR3 protein: CASSQAGSSSGGLYEQYF
clone size: .
V gene: TRBV4-2
J gene: TRBJ2-7
D gene: TRBD2

CDR3 DNA: TGCGCCAGCAGCCGAGGGCGGGGGGATCAGCCCCAGCATTTT
CDR3 protein: CASSRGRGDQPQHF
clone size: .
V gene: TRBV4-1
J gene: TRBJ1-5
D gene: .

CDR3 DNA: TGTGCCAGCAGCTTACAGGCCTTCATGAACACTGAAGCTTTCTTT
CDR3 protein: CASSLQAFMNTEAFF
clone size: .
V gene: TRBV7-9
J gene: TRBJ1-1
D gene: .

CDR3 DNA: TGTGCCAGTAGCCCGCTGGGGGGCTACGAGCAGTACTTC
CDR3 protein: CASSPLGGYEQYF
clone size: .
V gene: TRBV19
J gene: TRBJ2-7
D gene: .

CDR3 DNA: TGTGCCAGCAGCGTAGGAACTAGCGGTTACAATGAGCAGTTCTTC
CDR3 protein: CASSVGTSGYNEQFF
clone size: .
V gene: TRBV9
J gene: TRBJ2-1
D gene: TRBD2

CDR3 DNA: TGCGCCAGCAGCTTATCCGGGATAACAGATACGCAGTATTTT
CDR3 protein: CASSLSGITDTQYF
clone size: .
V gene: TRBV5-1
J gene: TRBJ2-3
D gene: .

CDR3 DNA: TGTGCCATCAGTGAGCTCTTTCCTGAAAACCGGGACAGGTTTTGGGACACTGAAGCTTTCTTT
CDR3 protein: CAISELFPENRDRFWDTEAFF
clone size: .
V gene: TRBV10-3
J gene: TRBJ1-1
D gene: TRBD1

CDR3 DNA: TGTGCCAGCAGTCACCAGGGCCGAGAGACTGAAGCTTTCTTT
CDR3 protein: CASSHQGRETEAFF
clone size: .
V gene: TRBV27
J gene: TRBJ1-1
D gene: .

CDR3 DNA: TGCGCCAGCAGCTTGACGGAGTCTCGGGGCTACACCTTC
CDR3 protein: CASSLTESRGYTF
clone size: .
V gene: TRBV5-1
J gene: TRBJ1-2
D gene: .

CDR3 DNA: TGTGCCAGCAGCATTGGACAGGCCTACGAGCAGTACTTC
CDR3 protein: CASSIGQAYEQYF
clone size: .
V gene: TRBV5-4
J gene: TRBJ2-7
D gene: TRBD1

CDR3 DNA: TGTGCCAGCAGACGGGACACTGTCTCTGGGGCCAACGTCCTGACTTTC
CDR3 protein: CASRRDTVSGANVLTF
clone size: once
V gene: TRBV5-4
J gene: TRBJ2-6
D gene: .

CDR3 DNA: TGTGCCAGCAGTTACTCGGGACAGGGGATGGGCGAGCAGTACTTC
CDR3 protein: CASSYSGQGMGEQYF
clone size: .
V gene: TRBV6-6
J gene: TRBJ2-7
D gene: TRBD1

CDR3 DNA: TGTGCCAGCAGACCGCCTACAGGGGTCTATCAGCCCCAGCATTTT
CDR3 protein: CASRPPTGVYQPQHF
clone size: .
V gene: TRBV28
J gene: TRBJ1-5
D gene: TRBD1

CDR3 DNA: TGCGCCAGCAGCCAAGGGGGACAGCTCTCACCCCTCCACTTT
CDR3 protein: CASSQGGQLSPLHF
clone size: .
V gene: TRBV4-3
J gene: TRBJ1-6
D gene: TRBD1

CDR3 DNA: TGTGCCAGCAGCACTAAACAGGATGGGAATTCACCCCTCCACTTT
CDR3 protein: CASSTKQDGNSPLHF
clone size: .
V gene: TRBV5-4
J gene: TRBJ1-6
D gene: .

CDR3 DNA: TGTGCCAGCAGTCACCGCGGCCCCCAAGAGACCCAGTACTTC
CDR3 protein: CASSHRGPQETQYF
clone size: .
V gene: TRBV2
J gene: TRBJ2-5
D gene: .

CDR3 DNA: TGTGCCAGCAGTCTAGACTCAAATTCACCCCTCCACTTT
CDR3 protein: CASSLDSNSPLHF
clone size: .
V gene: TRBV28
J gene: TRBJ1-6
D gene: .

CDR3 DNA: TGTGCCAGCACGCTGGGACAGGGGACCTCTGGGGCCAACGTCCTGACTTTC
CDR3 protein: CASTLGQGTSGANVLTF
clone size: .
V gene: TRBV28
J gene: TRBJ2-6
D gene: TRBD1

CDR3 DNA: TGTGCCAGCAGCCCTGACATCCCTGAATACAATGAGCAGTTCTTC
CDR3 protein: CASSPDIPEYNEQFF
clone size: few
V gene: TRBV9
J gene: TRBJ2-1
D gene: .

CDR3 DNA: TGTGCCAGCAGTTTTCAGGGGTTTTTTCCCTACGAGCAGTACTTC
CDR3 protein: CASSFQGFFPYEQYF
clone size: .
V gene: TRBV28
J gene: TRBJ2-7
D gene: .

CDR3 DNA: TGTGCCAGCAGCTCGAGGTCATCCTACGGGCAGTACTTC
CDR3 protein: CASSSRSSYGQYF
clone size: .
V gene: TRBV7-9
J gene: TRBJ2-7
D gene: .

CDR3 DNA: TGTGCCAGCAGCGAGGGTAGTGGGGCAGTCTACGAGCAGTACTTC
CDR3 protein: CASSEGSGAVYEQYF
clone size: .
V gene: TRBV9
J gene: TRBJ2-7
D gene: .

CDR3 DNA: TGTGCCAGCAGCCCCACAGGGCAAGGCTACACCTTC
CDR3 protein: CASSPTGQGYTF
clone size: .
V gene: TRBV11-2
J gene: TRBJ1-2
D gene: .

CDR3 DNA: TGTGCCAGCAGCTTAAACCGGTGGAGCAATCAGCCCCAGCATTTT
CDR3 protein: CASSLNRWSNQPQHF
clone size: .
V gene: TRBV7-3
J gene: TRBJ1-5
D gene: .